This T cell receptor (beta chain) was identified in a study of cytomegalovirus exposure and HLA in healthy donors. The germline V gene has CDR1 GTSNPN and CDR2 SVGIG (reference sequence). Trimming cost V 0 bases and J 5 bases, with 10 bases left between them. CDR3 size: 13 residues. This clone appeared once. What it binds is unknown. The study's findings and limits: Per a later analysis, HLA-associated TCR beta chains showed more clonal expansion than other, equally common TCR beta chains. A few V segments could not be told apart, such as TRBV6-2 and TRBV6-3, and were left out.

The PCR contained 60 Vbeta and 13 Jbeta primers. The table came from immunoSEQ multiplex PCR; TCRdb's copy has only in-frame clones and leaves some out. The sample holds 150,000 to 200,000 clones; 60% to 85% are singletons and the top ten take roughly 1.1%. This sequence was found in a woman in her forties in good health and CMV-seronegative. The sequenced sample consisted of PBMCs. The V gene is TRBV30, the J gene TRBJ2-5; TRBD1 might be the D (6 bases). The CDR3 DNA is TGTGCCTGGAGTGTACAGGGTTCGGAGACCCAGTACTTC. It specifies CAWSVQGSETQYF.